A single sample is the source of the 14 T cell receptor beta chains below, sequenced in a study of cytomegalovirus exposure and HLA in healthy donors. PCR primers comprised 60 Vbeta and 13 Jbeta primers. The data were produced by immunoSEQ multiplex PCR, yet TCRdb's version contains in-frame clones alone and is incomplete. The data show about 150,000 clones, 80% to 85% seen once. The sample comprised PBMCs. The receptors originated from a boy aged 2-9 years in good health and CMV-seronegative.

J is TRBJ1-6 and V is TRBV6-5, with D possibly matching TRBD1 (6 bases). Between the trimmed V and J ends, which lost 6 bases and 5 bases, there was a span of 8 bases. Germline V gene sequence: CDR1 MNHEY, CDR2 SVGAGI. The CDR3 runs 13 residues. This chain's CDR3 is CASRDSDNSPLHF. The DNA of the CDR3 is TGTGCCAGCAGGGACAGTGATAATTCACCCCTCCACTTT.

In regard to this clone: The same CDR3 can be traced to other DNA sequences in this sample. The chain is built from TRBV27 and TRBJ1-1; D call uncertain. CDR1 and CDR2 from the germline V gene are MNHEY and SMNVEV (reference sequence). Trimming cost V 6 bases and J 5 bases, with 13 bases left between them. This CDR3 contains 13 residues. The DNA of the CDR3 is TGTGCCAGCAGCTATTATGCGGGGACTGAAGCTTTCTTT. It is translated as CASSYYAGTEAFF.

The chain uses TRBV7-6 and TRBJ2-3, with D possibly being TRBD2 (7 bases). Germline CDR1 SGHVS, CDR2 FNYEAQ. V was cut by 4 bases and J by 3 bases, with 14 bases left in between. This CDR3 has 15 amino acids. CDR3 loop: CASSSGEGGTDTQYF. In DNA form, the CDR3 reads TGTGCCAGCAGCTCTGGAGAGGGGGGGACAGATACGCAGTATTTT.

The chain links TRBV6-1 to TRBJ1-5, with TRBD1 matching over 8 bases. Germline trimming cut 2 bases from V and 7 bases from J; bases unmatched to any gene: 7. The CDR3 spans 15 residues. The germline CDR1 and CDR2 sequences are MNHNS and SASEGT. The CDR3 reads CASSENRGVGQPQHF. DNA of the CDR3: TGTGCCAGCAGTGAAAACAGGGGGGTAGGGCAGCCCCAGCATTTT.

The gene calls are TRBV11-1 and TRBJ2-7; 7 bases fit TRBD2. The length of the CDR3 is 15 residues. V dropped 5 bases and J dropped 2; count of bases not matched to a gene: 9. The germline gives CDR1 SGHAT, CDR2 FQDESV (reference sequence). The CDR3 sequence: CASSPSGTFTYEQYF. In DNA, the CDR3 is TGTGCCAGCAGCCCAAGCGGGACCTTCACCTACGAGCAGTACTTC. Full variable domain (remainder filled in from reference TRBV11-1 and TRBJ2-7): EAEVAQSPRYKITEKSQAVAFWCDPISGHATLYWYRQILGQGPELLVQFQDESVVDDSQLPKDRFSAERLKGVDSTLKIQPAELGDSAMYLCASSPSGTFTYEQYFGPGTRLTVT.

The rearrangement uses TRBV5-6 and TRBJ1-2; maybe TRBD1 (5 bases). Trimming removed 4 bases at V and 4 bases at J, with 17 bases between. The CDR3 covers 15 residues. The germline CDR1 and CDR2 sequences are SGHDT and YYEEEE. Written as DNA, the CDR3 is TGTGCCAGCAGCCCTCCGGGACGGGAGCCCTATGGCTACACCTTC. It specifies CASSPPGREPYGYTF.

The chain carries TRBV27 and TRBJ1-2; 12 nucleotides line up with TRBD1. CDR1 and CDR2 from the germline V gene are MNHEY and SMNVEV (reference sequence). This CDR3 contains 14 residues. After removal of 8 bases from V and 7 bases from J, the junction contained 8 bases not matched to a gene. DNA for the CDR3: TGTGCCAGCGGGCCGGGACAGGGGGCAAGTGGCTACACCTTC. Translating it yields CASGPGQGASGYTF.

In its sample, this clone was seen once. The gene calls are TRBV7-2 and TRBJ2-7, with 7 bases that match TRBD1. CDR1 is SGHTA, CDR2 FQGNSA, per germline. Unmatched junction bases numbered 5, after V lost 2 bases and J lost 4 bases. The CDR3 is 14 residues long. The CDR3 bases are TGTGCCAGCAGCTTAAGCGCAGGGGGTTACGAGCAGTACTTC. Translation: CASSLSAGGYEQYF.

J is TRBJ1-2 and V is TRBV28; D is ambiguous. Germline values: CDR1 MDHEN, CDR2 SYDVKM. Trimming shortened V by 2 bases and J by 3 bases, and 4 bases separated the two germline ends. The CDR3 is 12 amino acids. CDR3 DNA sequence: TGTGCCAGCAGTTTAGCGGACTATGGCTACACCTTC. Protein: CASSLADYGYTF.

This chain connects TRBV25-1 to TRBJ1-3, with unresolved D. V was shortened by 6 bases and J by 7 bases, with 7 bases between the two germline ends. From germline, CDR1 is MGHDK and CDR2 SYGVNS. The CDR3 runs to 11 residues. The CDR3 region has the DNA TGTGCCAGCAGGGAGAGTAACACCATATATTTT. Amino acid sequence: CASRESNTIYF.

This sequence joins TRBV4-1 and TRBJ1-1, with D unresolved. The CDR3 has 15 residues. Trimming removed 0 bases from V and 5 bases from J, with 13 bases in between. Per the germline V gene, CDR1 is MGHRA and CDR2 is YSYEKL. The CDR3 region is CASSQELGSKTEAFF. The CDR3 bases are TGCGCCAGCAGCCAAGAGTTGGGGAGTAAGACTGAAGCTTTCTTT.

This clone appeared a few times. V and J are TRBV19 and TRBJ2-7; unclear D gene. Germline V CDR1 and CDR2: LNHDA, SQIVND (reference sequence). The CDR3 loop spans 11 amino acids. V was trimmed by 6 bases and J by 4 bases, leaving 7 bases between them. The CDR3 loop is CASRTSYEQYF. In DNA form, the CDR3 reads TGTGCCAGTAGAACAAGTTACGAGCAGTACTTC.

This chain uses TRBV6-5 with TRBJ2-1, with 8 nucleotides matching TRBD2. Trimming took 6 bases from V and 4 from J; bases not matched to a gene: 8. CDR1 MNHEY and CDR2 SVGAGI come from the germline V gene. This CDR3 is 15 amino acids long. CDR3 nucleotide sequence: TGTGCCAGCAGCCAAGGGGCGGGGGGATACAATGAGCAGTTCTTC. It codes for CASSQGAGGYNEQFF.

V gene TRBV28 combines with J gene TRBJ1-1, with D hard to call. Germline V lookup: CDR1 MDHEN, CDR2 SYDVKM. This CDR3 comprises 11 residues. The V end was cut by 7 bases, the J end by 3 bases, with 6 bases between. The CDR3 sequence: CASIGHTEAFF. The CDR3 DNA follows: TGTGCCAGCATTGGCCACACTGAAGCTTTCTTT.